This TCR beta chain was identified during a study of vaccination and CD4 T cells after COVID-19. As to this clonotype: As yet, its antigen is unknown.

V was shortened by 5 bases and J by 7 bases, with 13 bases between the two germline ends. The germline V gene has CDR1 SGHRS and CDR2 YFSETQ. This CDR3 comprises 13 residues. Treatment meaning: roughly ten-day PBMC culture with coronavirus spike peptide pools or control peptides (ViraFEST assay). The unexposed donor's CD4+ T cells were collected before the COVID-19 pandemic (2011-2018). The assay that was used to sequence DNA from cultured CD4+ T cells was the Oncomine TCR Beta short-read assay. It was cultured CD4+ T cells from which genomic DNA was extracted. In TCRdb, the PCR reads were re-called with MiXCR into one record per CDR3 protein. Of about 9,600 distinct CDR3 sequences listed, about 32% were seen once; the top ten hold under 15%.

The sequence came from a human donor in good health. Input material: CD4+ T cells from blood, cultured in vitro. The chain employs TRBV5-1 and TRBJ2-1; a weak D match, TRBD1 (6 bases). In DNA, the CDR3 is TGCGCCAGCAGGGGGGCATCGGCGAATGAGCAGTTCTTC. Translated, it gives CASRGASANEQFF.